This note documents a single TCR beta chain sequence. The sample holds other DNA sequences that translate to the same CDR3. As originally analysed: Reference gene primer amplification gave estimated nucleated cell counts. Sequencing used immunoSEQ multiplex PCR; TCRdb keeps in-frame clones, though not all of them. Clone size and V and J calls were adopted from that table, with D and trimming inferred from the DNA. The sample carries more than 300,000 clones, over 85% recorded once. The data derive from a study of blood T cell repertoires in COVID-19. This CDR3 region has 12 residues. Germline V gene data show CDR1 as KGHSH and CDR2 as LQKENI. Trimming stripped 6 bases from V and 5 bases from J, with 11 bases between. Seattle patients were enrolled while actively infected and followed longitudinally.

This sequence was found in a woman aged 25 to 39 with COVID-19, enrolled during active disease. The sample was peripheral blood. The rearrangement joins TRBV18 to TRBJ2-7, with D maybe TRBD2 (7 bases). The CDR3 loop reads CASSPGGHEQYF. DNA for the CDR3: TGTGCCAGCTCTCCCGGGGGGCACGAGCAGTACTTC.